Presented here are 30 T cell receptor beta chains from one specimen sequenced in a study of blood T cells in healthy people across ages. It was with a sample-barcoded 5' primer and a J-beta primer mix that a second PCR of roughly 6 to 12 cycles was run. TCRdb used MiXCR to reprocess the 5' RACE reads, holding one entry per CDR3 protein. This repertoire shows roughly 1.6 million distinct CDR3 sequences, 34% found once; its top ten account for approximately 10%. What was sequenced was blood. The source is a woman in her twenties or thirties in good health.

This clonotype was detected only a few times. J is TRBJ1-2 and V is TRBV29-1, with D unclear. Germline V gene sequence: CDR1 SQVTM, CDR2 ANQGSEA. V was cut by 3 bases and J by 5 bases, with 16 bases left in between. This CDR3 is 14 amino acids long. The CDR3 nucleotides read TGCAGCGTTGATCAGGCGTATAAAGGGTATGGCTACACCTTC. Residues: CSVDQAYKGYGYTF. The full variable domain, in which reference TRBV29-1 and TRBJ1-2 provide the parts outside the CDR3, is SAVISQKPSRDICQRGTSLTIQCQVDSQVTMMFWYRQQPGQSLTLIATANQGSEATYESGFVIDKFPISRPNLTFSTLTVSNMSPEDSSIYLCSVDQAYKGYGYTFGSGTRLTVV.

The chain carries TRBV27 and TRBJ1-5; TRBD1 is a possible D gene (6 bases). This CDR3 comprises 15 residues. V lost 3 bases and J lost 2, with 11 bases in between. Germline-derived CDR1 and CDR2 are MNHEY and SMNVEV (reference sequence). The CDR3 region has the DNA TGTGCCAGCAGTTTCGGGGGCGCGGGCAATCAGCCCCAGCATTTT. It specifies CASSFGGAGNQPQHF.

In this sample, this clonotype turned up once. The junction departs from germline at one end; a sequencing error may be responsible. This chain uses TRBV6-1 with TRBJ2-5, with D possibly TRBD2 on 5 matching bases. The germline CDR1 and CDR2 sequences are MNHNS and SASEGT. The CDR3 loop spans 16 amino acids. The CDR3 DNA reads TGTGCCAGCAGTGAGAGACAAGCGGATTACCATGAGACCCAGTACTTC. Protein sequence: CASSERQADYHETQYF.

The sample holds a few counts of this clonotype. The chain carries TRBV9 and TRBJ2-1, with D possibly matching TRBD2 (5 bases). The V gene lost 2 bases and the J gene lost 6 bases, with 12 bases spanning the gap. The CDR3 is 14 amino acids. CDR1 SGDLS and CDR2 YYNGEE come from the germline V gene. CDR3 in DNA: TGTGCCAGCAGCGTGAGGGCCAATTCCAATGAGCAGTTCTTC. Protein sequence: CASSVRANSNEQFF.

This clonotype was found a few times. The chain joins TRBV6-2 or TRBV6-3 to TRBJ1-1, with D perhaps matching TRBD1 (5 bases). Germline V gives CDR1 MNHEY, CDR2 SVGEGT. The V end lost 2 bases, the J end lost 0 bases, and 10 bases lay between the germline ends. This CDR3 region has 15 residues. CDR3 DNA: TGTGCCAGCAGTTACGGGGGGATCATGAACACTGAAGCTTTCTTT. This translates into CASSYGGIMNTEAFF.

The chain uses TRBV6-1 and TRBJ1-5, with unresolved D. Germline V gene sequence: CDR1 MNHNS, CDR2 SASEGT. The CDR3 totals 14 residues. V was trimmed by 3 bases and J by 2 bases, leaving 8 bases between them. CDR3 amino acids: CASSDSIRNQPQHF. The CDR3 DNA follows: TGTGCCAGCAGTGACAGTATCCGCAATCAGCCCCAGCATTTT.

The chain couples TRBV10-3 to TRBJ2-7, with 9 positions matching TRBD2. The CDR3 contains 15 residues. Germline V CDR1 and CDR2: ENHRY, SYGVKD. Trimming at V came to 0 bases and at J to 3 bases, leaving 3 bases not matched to a gene. Here the CDR3 reads CAISESERGVYEQYF. DNA of the CDR3: TGTGCCATCAGTGAGTCGGAGCGGGGGGTCTACGAGCAGTACTTC.

This clonotype was counted a few times. A read error may be the cause here, since a much bigger clone is one base away. The rearrangement uses TRBV5-1 and TRBJ2-5, with no clear D. Germline CDR1 and CDR2: SGHRS and YFSETQ. The CDR3 sequence is 13 residues long. The DNA for the CDR3 is TGCGCCAGCCGGAAGATGGACCAAGAGGCCCAGTACTTC. It specifies CASRKMDQEAQYF.

The sample holds many counts of this clonotype. The chain joins TRBV29-1 to TRBJ1-2; unclear D gene. Trimming shortened V by 6 bases and J by 2 bases, and 7 bases separated the two germline ends. The germline CDR1 and CDR2 sequences are SQVTM and ANQGSEA. The CDR3 totals 11 residues. CDR3 residues: CSVRENYGYTF. CDR3 bases: TGCAGCGTGAGGGAAAACTATGGCTACACCTTC.

CDR3 sequence: CASSLVTSGEETQYF. DNA of the CDR3: TGCGCCAGCAGCTTGGTGACTAGCGGAGAAGAGACCCAGTACTTC. V gene TRBV5-1 combines with J gene TRBJ2-5; 9 nucleotides align to TRBD2. There are 15 residues in the CDR3. Per the germline V gene, CDR1 is SGHRS and CDR2 is YFSETQ. V gave up 0 bases and J gave up 3 bases; unmatched junction bases: 3.

The chain carries TRBV7-9 and TRBJ2-1; 7 nucleotides agree with TRBD2. Looked up from germline, CDR1 is SEHNR and CDR2 is FQNEAQ (reference sequence). Trimming removed 4 bases from V and 5 bases from J; junction bases left unmatched: 17. The CDR3 covers 18 residues. CDR3 protein: CASSWPARAGVKNNEQFF. In nucleotides, the CDR3 is TGTGCCAGCAGCTGGCCCGCCCGGGCGGGAGTGAAGAACAATGAGCAGTTCTTC.

This clonotype was seen only once. A much larger clone lies one base from this, so it may be a read error. The chain uses TRBV15 and TRBJ1-2; D possibly corresponds to TRBD1 (5 bases). The CDR3 consists of 13 residues. Per germline, CDR1 LNHNV and CDR2 YYDKDF (reference sequence). Trimming took 1 base from V and 9 from J, leaving 12 bases between them. CDR3 coding DNA: TGTGCCACCAGCAGAGCAGCAGGGTATAGCTACACCTTC. It encodes CATSRAAGYSYTF.

The gene calls are TRBV12-3 or TRBV12-4 and TRBJ1-5, with no clear D. Trimming cost V 4 bases and J 2 bases, with 12 bases left between them. This CDR3 comprises 15 residues. CDR3 in amino acids: CASSSIGGGNQPQHF. In nucleotides, the CDR3 is TGTGCCAGCAGTTCTATAGGTGGGGGCAATCAGCCCCAGCATTTT.

This clonotype was seen only a few times. The V call is TRBV28, the J call TRBJ1-5, with 8 bases that match TRBD1. Germline V gene sequence: CDR1 MDHEN, CDR2 SYDVKM. V shed 5 bases, J shed 0 bases, and the junction held 6 bases outside the gene matches. The CDR3 is 16 amino acids. As DNA, the CDR3 is TGTGCCAGCAGTGGACTACAGGGGGATAGCAATCAGCCCCAGCATTTT. Encoded protein: CASSGLQGDSNQPQHF. The whole variable domain, remainder taken from reference TRBV28 and TRBJ1-5, is DVKVTQSSRYLVKRTGEKVFLECVQDMDHENMFWYRQDPGLGLRLIYFSYDVKMKEKGDIPEGYSVSREKKERFSLILESASTNQTSMYLCASSGLQGDSNQPQHFGDGTRLSIL.

The chain uses TRBV7-9 and TRBJ1-1, with D hard to call. CDR1 and CDR2 (germline): SEHNR, FQNEAQ (reference sequence). This CDR3 is built from 14 residues. V lost 4 bases to trimming and J lost 4 bases, with 13 bases between them. CDR3 in amino acids: CASSSFQEGTEAFF. In DNA, the CDR3 is TGTGCCAGCAGCTCTTTCCAGGAGGGCACTGAAGCTTTCTTT.

This clonotype has ten or more counts. The chain couples TRBV20-1 to TRBJ2-5; 13 nucleotides align to TRBD2. This CDR3 region has 15 residues. Germline V gene lookup returns CDR1 DFQATT and CDR2 SNEGSKA (reference sequence). Unmatched junction bases numbered 5, after V lost 6 bases and J lost 1 base. The CDR3 coding sequence is TGCAGTGCCAAGACTAGCGGGGGGTCCCAAGAGACCCAGTACTTC. Translated, it gives CSAKTSGGSQETQYF.

In this sample, this clonotype turned up a few times. The CDR3 region has the DNA TGCGCCAGCAGCCAAGTGACACAGGGGGCGGAGAAGACCCAGTACTTC. Protein product: CASSQVTQGAEKTQYF. V gene TRBV4-1 combines with J gene TRBJ2-5; 9 bases fit TRBD1. CDR1 MGHRA and CDR2 YSYEKL come from the germline V gene. CDR3 length: 16 amino acids. Trimming at V came to 1 base and at J to 6 bases, leaving 9 bases not matched to a gene.

The chain combines TRBV11-2 with TRBJ2-1, with TRBD1 as a possible D gene (5 bases). The CDR3 covers 15 residues. Between the trimmed V and J ends, which lost 5 bases and 0 bases, there was a span of 11 bases. The germline gives CDR1 SGHAT, CDR2 FQNNGV. CDR3 amino acids: CASSLNRFSYNEQFF. The CDR3 DNA is TGTGCCAGCAGCCTAAACAGGTTCTCCTACAATGAGCAGTTCTTC.

The chain uses TRBV6-1 and TRBJ1-1, with D possibly being TRBD1 (6 bases). The germline V gene has CDR1 MNHNS and CDR2 SASEGT. V shed 6 bases and J shed 0 bases, with 23 bases lying between them. There are 18 residues in the CDR3. The CDR3 DNA reads as TGTGCCAGCAGCTTCACGACAGGTTACCCTACAATGAACACTGAAGCTTTCTTT. It encodes CASSFTTGYPTMNTEAFF.

This clonotype was observed at least ten times. The genes are TRBV20-1 and TRBJ1-2, with a tentative D call TRBD1 (5 bases). Germline CDR1 and CDR2: DFQATT and SNEGSKA (reference sequence). This CDR3 region has 13 residues. Trimming left V 2 bases short and J 3 bases short, with 10 bases between. The CDR3 spells CSARIQGDYGYTF. Here the CDR3 DNA reads TGCAGTGCTAGAATCCAGGGCGACTATGGCTACACCTTC.

V is TRBV3-1 and J is TRBJ2-7; D gene uncertain. The CDR3 consists of 12 residues. Trimming shortened V by 1 base and J by 6 bases, and 7 bases separated the two germline ends. The germline V gene has CDR1 LGHDT and CDR2 YNNKEL (reference sequence). The chain's CDR3 is CASSQAVGEQYF. Here the CDR3 DNA reads TGTGCCAGCAGCCAAGCGGTTGGCGAGCAGTACTTC.

The CDR3 sequence is CASWSGTSSTDTQYF. Here the CDR3 DNA reads TGTGCCAGCTGGTCCGGGACTAGCAGCACAGATACGCAGTATTTT. The chain links TRBV2 to TRBJ2-3; 9 positions agree with TRBD2. Germline V lookup: CDR1 SNHLY, CDR2 FYNNEI. Unmatched junction bases numbered 6, after V lost 8 bases and J lost 0 bases. This CDR3 is 15 amino acids long.

This clonotype was seen a handful of times. This chain links TRBV6-6 with TRBJ2-5; TRBD2 aligns across 16 bases. The germline CDR1 and CDR2 sequences are MNHNY and SVGAGI (reference sequence). This CDR3 spans 16 amino acids. Unmatched junction bases numbered 4, after V lost 5 bases and J lost 4 bases. CDR3 loop: CASSPGTSGGVETQYF. CDR3 in DNA: TGTGCCAGCAGTCCTGGGACTAGCGGGGGGGTAGAGACCCAGTACTTC.

The rearrangement uses TRBV6-5 and TRBJ1-6; D unclear. Germline CDR1 and CDR2: MNHEY and SVGAGI. V lost 2 bases to trimming and J lost 0 bases, with 14 bases between them. CDR3 length: 18 residues. The CDR3 is CASSYGVDGSSYNSPLHF. The CDR3 bases are TGTGCCAGCAGTTACGGGGTGGACGGCAGCTCCTATAATTCACCCCTCCACTTT.

V usage is TRBV5-6 and J usage is TRBJ2-1; 8 positions agree with TRBD2. The CDR3 totals 15 residues. CDR1 and CDR2 (germline): SGHDT, YYEEEE. J was trimmed by 8 bases and V by 1 base; bases with no gene match: 8. The DNA for the CDR3 is TGTGCCAGCAGCTTGCCCGGGGGGGCCAAGGATGAGCAGTTCTTC. Residues: CASSLPGGAKDEQFF.

The chain recombines TRBV7-7 with TRBJ2-3, with TRBD2 matching 9 bases. The ends lost 3 bases at V and 2 bases at J; junction bases unmatched: 6. Germline CDR1 SSHAT, CDR2 FNYEAQ (reference sequence). This CDR3 is 16 amino acids long. CDR3 in amino acids: CASSLGTSTNTDTQYF. In nucleotides, the CDR3 is TGTGCCAGCAGCTTGGGGACTAGCACGAACACAGATACGCAGTATTTT.

This chain connects TRBV20-1 to TRBJ2-5, with D perhaps matching TRBD2 (5 bases). CDR1 is DFQATT and CDR2 is SNEGSKA in the germline V gene (reference sequence). The length of the CDR3 is 15 residues. V lost 0 bases and J lost 5, with 16 bases in between. DNA for the CDR3: TGCAGTGCTAGAGATGTCCGGACTCGCCAGGAGACCCAGTACTTC. As protein: CSARDVRTRQETQYF.

V gene TRBV11-2 combines with J gene TRBJ2-3; D is unresolved. The germline CDR1 and CDR2 sequences are SGHAT and FQNNGV. The CDR3 sequence is 15 residues long. The V end was cut by 5 bases, the J end by 3 bases, with 15 bases between. CDR3 in amino acids: CASSLTTRLTDTQYF. The CDR3 bases are TGTGCCAGCAGCCTGACCACCCGTTTGACAGATACGCAGTATTTT.

This sequence joins TRBV5-1 and TRBJ2-2; a possible D gene is TRBD2 (5 bases). CDR1 is SGHRS and CDR2 is YFSETQ in the germline V gene. V was trimmed by 6 bases and J by 3 bases, leaving 21 bases between them. There are 17 residues in the CDR3. CDR3 sequence reads: CASKAPPEAEYTGELFF. CDR3 nucleotide sequence: TGCGCCAGCAAAGCCCCCCCGGAGGCAGAATACACCGGGGAGCTGTTTTTT. The variable domain in full, completed from reference TRBV5-1 and TRBJ2-2, reads KAGVTQTPRYLIKTRGQQVTLSCSPISGHRSVSWYQQTPGQGLQFLFEYFSETQRNKGNFPGRFSGRQFSNSRSEMNVSTLELGDSALYLCASKAPPEAEYTGELFFGEGSRLTVL.

The chain combines TRBV2 with TRBJ1-5, with 7 bases that match TRBD1. The CDR3 has 14 residues. V dropped 8 bases and J dropped 5; count of bases not matched to a gene: 9. CDR1 and CDR2 from the germline V gene are SNHLY and FYNNEI. For the CDR3, the DNA is TGTGCCAGCGCCTTCGACAGGGTAGATCAGCCCCAGCATTTT. This translates into CASAFDRVDQPQHF.